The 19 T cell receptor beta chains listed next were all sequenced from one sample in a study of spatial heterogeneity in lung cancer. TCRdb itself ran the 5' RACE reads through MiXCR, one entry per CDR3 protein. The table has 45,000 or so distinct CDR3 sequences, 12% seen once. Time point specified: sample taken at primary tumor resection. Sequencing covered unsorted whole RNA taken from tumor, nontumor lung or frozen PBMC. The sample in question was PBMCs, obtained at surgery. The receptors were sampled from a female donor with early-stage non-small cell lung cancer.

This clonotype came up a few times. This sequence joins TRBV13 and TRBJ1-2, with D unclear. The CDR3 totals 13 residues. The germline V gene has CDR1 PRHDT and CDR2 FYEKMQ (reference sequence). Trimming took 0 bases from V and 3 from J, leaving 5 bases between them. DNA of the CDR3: TGTGCCAGCAGCTTAGGCGGACACTATGGCTACACCTTC. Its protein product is CASSLGGHYGYTF.

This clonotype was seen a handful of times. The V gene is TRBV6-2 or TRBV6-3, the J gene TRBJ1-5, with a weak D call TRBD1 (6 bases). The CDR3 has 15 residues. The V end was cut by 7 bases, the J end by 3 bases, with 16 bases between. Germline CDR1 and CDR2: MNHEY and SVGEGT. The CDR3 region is CASTSDRLFNQPQHF. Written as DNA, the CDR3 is TGTGCCAGCACCTCTGACAGGCTCTTCAATCAGCCCCAGCATTTT.

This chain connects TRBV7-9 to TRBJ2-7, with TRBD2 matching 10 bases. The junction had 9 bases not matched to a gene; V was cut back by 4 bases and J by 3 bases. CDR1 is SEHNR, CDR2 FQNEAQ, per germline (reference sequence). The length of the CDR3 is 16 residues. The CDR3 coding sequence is TGTGCCAGCAGCTCAATAAGCGGGGGGGCCTACTACGAGCAGTACTTC. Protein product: CASSSISGGAYYEQYF.

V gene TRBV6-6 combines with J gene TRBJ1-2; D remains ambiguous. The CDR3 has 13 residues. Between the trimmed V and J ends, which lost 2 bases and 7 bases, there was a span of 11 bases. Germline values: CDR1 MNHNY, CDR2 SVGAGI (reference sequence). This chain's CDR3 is CASSYEVYSGYTF. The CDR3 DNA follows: TGTGCCAGCAGTTACGAGGTCTATAGTGGCTACACCTTC.

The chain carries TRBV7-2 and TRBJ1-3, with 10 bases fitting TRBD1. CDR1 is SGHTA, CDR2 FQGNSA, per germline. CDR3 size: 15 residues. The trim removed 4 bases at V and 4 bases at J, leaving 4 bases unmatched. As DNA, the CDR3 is TGTGCCAGCAGCTCAGACAGGGGGCCCGGAAACACCATATATTTT. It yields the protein CASSSDRGPGNTIYF.

Here the CDR3 DNA reads TGTGCCAGCAGCTTTGGGGGGAGCGGGGCCAACGTCCTGACTTTC. This sequence encodes CASSFGGSGANVLTF. V gene TRBV7-2 combines with J gene TRBJ2-6; tentatively, D is TRBD2 (6 bases). The germline CDR1 and CDR2 sequences are SGHTA and FQGNSA. The V end lost 3 bases, the J end lost 4 bases, and 10 bases lay between the germline ends. CDR3 length: 15 residues.

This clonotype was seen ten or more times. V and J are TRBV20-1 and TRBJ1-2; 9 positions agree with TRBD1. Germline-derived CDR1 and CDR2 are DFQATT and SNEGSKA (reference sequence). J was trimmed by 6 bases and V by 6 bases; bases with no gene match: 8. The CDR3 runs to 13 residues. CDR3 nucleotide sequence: TGCAGTGCCGGGACAGGGTATGACAATGGCTACACCTTC. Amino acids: CSAGTGYDNGYTF.

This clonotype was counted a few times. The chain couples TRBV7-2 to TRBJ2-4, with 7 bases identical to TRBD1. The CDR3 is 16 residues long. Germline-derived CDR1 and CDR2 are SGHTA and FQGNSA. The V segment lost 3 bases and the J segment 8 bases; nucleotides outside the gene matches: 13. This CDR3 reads CASSLGPGGSGDIQYF. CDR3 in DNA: TGTGCCAGCAGCTTGGGGCCAGGGGGAAGCGGAGACATTCAGTACTTC.

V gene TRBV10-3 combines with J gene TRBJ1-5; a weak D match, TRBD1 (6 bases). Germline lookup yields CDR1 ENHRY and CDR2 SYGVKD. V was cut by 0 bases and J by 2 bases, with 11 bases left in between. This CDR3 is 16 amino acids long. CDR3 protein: CAISESQGSGNQPQHF. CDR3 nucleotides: TGTGCCATCAGTGAGTCCCAGGGGTCCGGCAATCAGCCCCAGCATTTT.

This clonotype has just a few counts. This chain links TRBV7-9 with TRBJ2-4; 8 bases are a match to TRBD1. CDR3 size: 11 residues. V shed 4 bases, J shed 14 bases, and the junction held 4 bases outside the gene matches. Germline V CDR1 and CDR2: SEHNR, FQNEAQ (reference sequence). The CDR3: CASSSGQGEYF. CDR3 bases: TGTGCCAGCAGCTCCGGACAGGGAGAGTACTTC.

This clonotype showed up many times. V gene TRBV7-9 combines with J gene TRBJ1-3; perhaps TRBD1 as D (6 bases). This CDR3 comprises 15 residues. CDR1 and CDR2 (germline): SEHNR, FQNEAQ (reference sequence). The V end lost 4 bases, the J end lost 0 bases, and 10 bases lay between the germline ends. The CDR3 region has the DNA TGTGCCAGCAGCTCAACAGGGAACTCTGGAAACACCATATATTTT. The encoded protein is CASSSTGNSGNTIYF. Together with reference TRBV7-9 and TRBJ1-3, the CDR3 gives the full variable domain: DTGVSQNPRHKITKRGQNVTFRCDPISEHNRLYWYRQTLGQGPEFLTYFQNEAQLEKSRLLSDRFSAERPKGSFSTLEIQRTEQGDSAMYLCASSSTGNSGNTIYFGEGSWLTVV.

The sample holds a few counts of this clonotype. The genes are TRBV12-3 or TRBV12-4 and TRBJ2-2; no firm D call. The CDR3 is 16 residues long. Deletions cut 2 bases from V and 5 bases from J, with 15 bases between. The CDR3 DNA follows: TGTGCCAGCAGTTTACGACCTGGTAGTAATACCGGGGAGCTGTTTTTT. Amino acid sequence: CASSLRPGSNTGELFF.

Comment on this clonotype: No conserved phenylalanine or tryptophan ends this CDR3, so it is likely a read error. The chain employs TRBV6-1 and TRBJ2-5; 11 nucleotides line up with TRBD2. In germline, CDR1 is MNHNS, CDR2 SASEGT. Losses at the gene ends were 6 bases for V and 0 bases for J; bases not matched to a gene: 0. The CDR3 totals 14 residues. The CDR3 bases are TGTGCCAGCAGGACTAGCGGGAACCAAGAGACCCAGTACCTC. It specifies CASRTSGNQETQYL.

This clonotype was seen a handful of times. DNA of the CDR3: TGCAGCGTTGAAGCACTAGCGGGATACAATGAGCAGTTCTTC. Translation: CSVEALAGYNEQFF. This chain joins TRBV29-1 and TRBJ2-1; 10 nucleotides agree with TRBD2. CDR3 size: 14 residues. Germline loops: CDR1 SQVTM, CDR2 ANQGSEA. V dropped 1 base and J dropped 4; count of bases not matched to a gene: 1.

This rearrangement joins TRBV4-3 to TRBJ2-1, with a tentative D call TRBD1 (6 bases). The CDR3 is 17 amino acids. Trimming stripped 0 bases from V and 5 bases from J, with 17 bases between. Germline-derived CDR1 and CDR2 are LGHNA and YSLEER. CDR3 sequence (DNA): TGCGCCAGCAGCCAAGATAGAGGGCAGGGGACCCACAATGAGCAGTTCTTC. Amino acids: CASSQDRGQGTHNEQFF.

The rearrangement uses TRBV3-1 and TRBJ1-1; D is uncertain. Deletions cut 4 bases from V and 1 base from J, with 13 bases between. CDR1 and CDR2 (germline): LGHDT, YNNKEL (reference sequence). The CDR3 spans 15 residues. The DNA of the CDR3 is TGTGCCAGCAGCCGAAACAGTAACCCGAACACTGAAGCTTTCTTT. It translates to CASSRNSNPNTEAFF.

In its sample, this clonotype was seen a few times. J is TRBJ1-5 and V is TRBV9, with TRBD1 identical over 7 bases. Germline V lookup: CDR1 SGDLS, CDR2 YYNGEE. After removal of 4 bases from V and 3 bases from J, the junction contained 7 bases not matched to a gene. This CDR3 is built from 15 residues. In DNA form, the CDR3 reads TGTGCCAGCAGCTATACTGGGACAGACAATCAGCCCCAGCATTTT. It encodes CASSYTGTDNQPQHF.

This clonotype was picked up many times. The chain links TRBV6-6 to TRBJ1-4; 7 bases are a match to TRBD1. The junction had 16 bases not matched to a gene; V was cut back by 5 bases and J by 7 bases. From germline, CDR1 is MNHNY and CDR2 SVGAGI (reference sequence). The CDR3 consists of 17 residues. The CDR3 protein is CASSPPLSTGLREKLFF. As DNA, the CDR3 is TGTGCCAGCAGTCCACCCCTCTCGACAGGGCTTCGTGAAAAACTGTTTTTT.

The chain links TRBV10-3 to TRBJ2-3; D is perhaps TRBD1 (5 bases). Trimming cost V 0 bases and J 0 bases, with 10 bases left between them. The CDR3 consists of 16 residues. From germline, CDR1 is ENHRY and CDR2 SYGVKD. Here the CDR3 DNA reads TGTGCCATCAGTGAGTCGGCAGGGCCTAGCACAGATACGCAGTATTTT. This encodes CAISESAGPSTDTQYF.